The next 18 T cell receptor beta chains were all read from a single sample in a study of blood T cell repertoires in COVID-19. Sequenced by immunoSEQ multiplex PCR; TCRdb stores in-frame clones only, minus some. The sample shows about 83,000 clones, 70% to 90% of them seen only once. The source material was peripheral blood. These receptors all stem from a woman aged 80 or over in a cohort sampled during active or convalescent COVID-19.

This rearrangement joins TRBV20-1 to TRBJ1-4, with D unresolved. The germline V gene has CDR1 DFQATT and CDR2 SNEGSKA (reference sequence). V lost 3 bases and J lost 0, with 8 bases in between. The CDR3 spans 14 residues. The CDR3 DNA is TGCAGTGCTAGTACAGCTTCAACTAATGAAAAACTGTTTTTT. This translates into CSASTASTNEKLFF.

This clone has a single count. The chain employs TRBV25-1 and TRBJ2-7; 7 bases line up with TRBD2. Germline trimming cut 8 bases from V and 0 bases from J; bases unmatched to any gene: 16. CDR3 length: 17 residues. The V gene's germline CDR1 is MGHDK and CDR2 SYGVNS. The CDR3 sequence: CASRSSGITSGSYEQYF. CDR3 DNA: TGTGCCAGCCGTTCTAGCGGCATAACATCAGGCTCCTACGAGCAGTACTTC.

V is TRBV7-9 and J is TRBJ2-1; TRBD1 matches 9 bases. Germline CDR1 is SEHNR and CDR2 is FQNEAQ (reference sequence). V gave up 5 bases and J gave up 3 bases; unmatched junction bases: 8. The CDR3 has 16 residues. As DNA, the CDR3 is TGTGCCAGCAGCAAAACGGGGACAGGGCACTACAATGAGCAGTTCTTC. Residues: CASSKTGTGHYNEQFF.

This clone is a singleton in its sample. V gene TRBV4-2 combines with J gene TRBJ2-2, with 14 bases that match TRBD2. CDR3 length: 18 amino acids. J lost 7 bases, V lost 0 bases, and 7 bases had no gene match. The germline V gene has CDR1 LGHNA and CDR2 YNFKEQ. CDR3 bases: TGTGCCAGCAGCCAAGAAAGACTAGCGGGAGGGCCGATCGGGGAGCTGTTTTTT. It is translated as CASSQERLAGGPIGELFF.

In its sample, this clone was seen once. The rearrangement uses TRBV6-5 and TRBJ2-1, with 8 bases fitting TRBD2. Looked up from germline, CDR1 is MNHEY and CDR2 is SVGAGI. The V and J ends lost 6 bases and 8 bases, in that order; junction bases with no gene match: 6. The CDR3 extends over 13 amino acids. As DNA, the CDR3 is TGTGCCAGCAGCCGGGAGGGAGGCTATGAGCAGTTCTTC. Amino acids: CASSREGGYEQFF.

The rearrangement links TRBV10-2 to TRBJ1-5, with 7 positions matching TRBD1. The CDR3 consists of 14 residues. CDR1 and CDR2 (germline): WSHSY, SAAADI. The ends lost 6 bases at V and 6 bases at J; junction bases unmatched: 8. The CDR3 nucleotides read TGCGCCAGCAGCCAACAGGGGCCGGGTCAGCCCCAGCATTTT. This encodes CASSQQGPGQPQHF.

This sequence joins TRBV4-2 and TRBJ1-3, with 8 bases identical to TRBD1. Germline loops: CDR1 LGHNA, CDR2 YNFKEQ. V lost 2 bases, J lost 9 bases, and 6 bases stayed unmatched. This CDR3 has 14 amino acids. CDR3 protein: CASSQPGQASTIYF. CDR3 sequence (DNA): TGTGCCAGCAGCCAACCGGGACAGGCAAGCACCATATATTTT.

The rearrangement links TRBV5-1 to TRBJ2-1, with TRBD1 matching 7 bases. Germline CDR1 is SGHRS and CDR2 is YFSETQ. The CDR3 runs 15 residues. The V and J ends lost 4 bases and 0 bases, in that order; junction bases with no gene match: 4. The CDR3 sequence: CASSISGGSYNEQFF. The CDR3 DNA reads TGCGCCAGCAGCATTTCAGGGGGCTCCTACAATGAGCAGTTCTTC.

V gene TRBV30 combines with J gene TRBJ1-2; TRBD1 matches at 7 bases. Germline V lookup: CDR1 GTSNPN, CDR2 SVGIG (reference sequence). There are 17 residues in the CDR3. Trimming at V came to 2 bases and at J to 4 bases, leaving 16 bases not matched to a gene. The chain's CDR3 is CAWSRALRTGSVYGYTF. The CDR3 region has the DNA TGTGCCTGGAGTCGAGCTCTTAGGACAGGTTCGGTCTATGGCTACACCTTC.

The V gene is TRBV5-5, the J gene TRBJ2-1; a possible D gene is TRBD1 (5 bases). In germline, CDR1 is SGHKS, CDR2 YYEKEE (reference sequence). The CDR3 covers 14 residues. Trimming stripped 0 bases from V and 10 bases from J, with 14 bases between. This CDR3 reads CASSLAGPPGEQFF. For the CDR3, the DNA is TGTGCCAGCAGCTTGGCCGGGCCTCCAGGGGAGCAGTTCTTC.

The rearrangement uses TRBV29-1 and TRBJ2-1, with TRBD1 as a possible D gene (6 bases). From germline, CDR1 is SQVTM and CDR2 ANQGSEA. V dropped 3 bases and J dropped 10 bases, with 16 bases sitting between them. The CDR3 totals 13 residues. In DNA, the CDR3 is TGCAGCGTTGAGCGAGACAGGACCCAGGAGCAGTTCTTC. This translates into CSVERDRTQEQFF.

This chain connects TRBV7-2 to TRBJ2-1; 7 bases map to TRBD2. Germline V gene lookup returns CDR1 SGHTA and CDR2 FQGNSA. V was pared by 4 bases and J by 4 bases, with 7 bases of the junction left unmatched. The CDR3 runs to 15 residues. The CDR3 DNA is TGTGCCAGCAGCTCCTTTAGCGGGTATTACAATGAGCAGTTCTTC. This codes for CASSSFSGYYNEQFF.

J is TRBJ1-4 and V is TRBV5-8, with a weak D call TRBD1 (6 bases). Germline V gene sequence: CDR1 SGHTS, CDR2 YDEGEE. The CDR3 is made up of 15 amino acids. The V and J ends lost 4 bases and 1 base respectively, with 11 bases between them. CDR3 loop: CASSLLDRTNEKLFF. The CDR3 DNA sequence: TGTGCCAGCAGCCTGCTGGACAGAACTAATGAAAAACTGTTTTTT.

This clone was detected a few times. V usage is TRBV13 and J usage is TRBJ2-7, with a possible D match to TRBD2 (6 bases). CDR1 is PRHDT and CDR2 is FYEKMQ in the germline V gene (reference sequence). CDR3 length: 11 residues. Trimming cost V 4 bases and J 12 bases, with 13 bases left between them. Written as DNA, the CDR3 is TGTGCCAGCAGCTCGGGACGAGCGGGGTACGTC. Translation: CASSSGRAGYV.

The gene calls are TRBV5-6 and TRBJ1-2; D gene unclear. V lost 6 bases to trimming and J lost 5 bases, with 20 bases between them. Per the germline V gene, CDR1 is SGHDT and CDR2 is YYEEEE. CDR3 length equals 15 residues. This chain's CDR3 is CASTRPRGGPYGYTF. CDR3 sequence (DNA): TGTGCCAGCACCAGGCCCCGCGGAGGACCTTATGGCTACACCTTC.

J is TRBJ1-1 and V is TRBV6-5; TRBD1 agrees at 10 bases. V shed 10 bases and J 4 bases; nucleotides not matched to a gene: 12. The CDR3 is 15 residues long. Germline V gene sequence: CDR1 MNHEY, CDR2 SVGAGI. CDR3 bases: TGTGCCACTAGCGGACAGGGGGTTTTACTCACTGAAGCTTTCTTT. The encoded protein is CATSGQGVLLTEAFF.

The V and J genes are TRBV19 and TRBJ2-3, with a tentative D call TRBD2 (6 bases). Between the trimmed V and J ends, which lost 10 bases and 1 base, there was a span of 15 bases. Looked up from germline, CDR1 is LNHDA and CDR2 is SQIVND (reference sequence). This CDR3 comprises 14 residues. CDR3 sequence reads: CATTTGVGTDTQYF. The CDR3 DNA follows: TGTGCCACCACGACGGGGGTCGGCACAGATACGCAGTATTTT.

The chain combines TRBV10-1 with TRBJ2-1; D gene uncertain. The CDR3 loop spans 12 amino acids. Per the germline V gene, CDR1 is WNHNN and CDR2 is SYGVQD (reference sequence). V was trimmed by 3 bases and J by 6 bases, leaving 6 bases between them. The CDR3 nucleotides are TGCGCCAGCAGTGAAGCAGGCAATGAGCAGTTCTTC. It specifies CASSEAGNEQFF.